Listed below are T cell receptor beta chains from one sample, sequenced in a study of T cell responses to AZD1222 COVID-19 vaccine. Produced via immunoSEQ multiplex PCR; TCRdb's table is partial and in-frame only. Among under 200,000 clones listed, around 86% were seen once. The source was peripheral blood, collected on day 0 of MenACWY control vaccination. The receptors stem from an adult in good health. CDR3s include the opening cysteine and the closing phenylalanine or tryptophan. The order of the fields is D gene, J gene, clone size, V gene, CDR3 protein, CDR3 DNA. A D gene is named only where the DNA matches it firmly. Clone size is shown for a subset of rows, as once, few, many or a class of expanded clone.

- | TRBJ2-7 | - | TRBV11-2 | CASSSGRGYEQYF | TGTGCCAGCAGCTCGGGCAGGGGCTACGAGCAGTACTTC
TRBD1 | TRBJ2-7 | - | TRBV3-1/TRBV3-2 | CASSQATARGYEQYF | TGTGCCAGCAGCCAAGCAACGGCCAGGGGGTACGAGCAGTACTTC
TRBD1 | TRBJ1-2 | few | TRBV7-6 | CASSSRTGASRHGYTF | TGTGCCAGCAGCTCTAGGACAGGAGCTTCGAGGCATGGCTACACCTTC
TRBD1 | TRBJ2-7 | once | TRBV7-3 | CASSSRDSYEQYF | TGTGCCAGCAGCTCCCGGGACAGTTACGAGCAGTACTTC
TRBD1 | TRBJ1-5 | once | TRBV3-1/TRBV3-2 | CASSHPPGGCQPQHF | TGTGCCAGCAGCCATCCACCAGGGGGCTGTCAGCCCCAGCATTTT
TRBD2 | TRBJ2-2 | - | TRBV2 | CASLRTSGAGELFF | TGTGCCAGCCTCAGGACTAGCGGAGCCGGGGAGCTGTTTTTT
TRBD2 | TRBJ2-5 | - | TRBV11-2 | CASSMGLNQETQYF | TGTGCCAGCAGCATGGGACTAAACCAAGAGACCCAGTACTTC
TRBD1 | TRBJ1-2 | once | TRBV27 | CASSPTGGEGYTF | TGTGCCAGCAGCCCTACAGGGGGAGAGGGCTACACCTTC
- | TRBJ1-3 | - | TRBV6-5 | CASKRGNSGNTIYF | TGTGCCAGCAAAAGGGGGAACTCTGGAAACACCATATATTTT
- | TRBJ1-4 | - | TRBV7-8 | CASSPPSRGEKLFF | TGTGCCAGCAGCCCGCCGTCCAGGGGTGAAAAACTGTTTTTT
- | TRBJ1-5 | - | TRBV28 | CASSLGQLPQHF | TGTGCCAGCAGTTTAGGACAGCTGCCCCAGCATTTT
TRBD2 | TRBJ2-7 | - | TRBV7-7 | CASSLASGGGYEQYF | TGTGCTAGCAGCTTAGCTTCGGGAGGGGGATACGAGCAGTACTTC
- | TRBJ1-1 | - | TRBV5-5 | CASSPLGGPNRMNTEAFF | TGTGCCAGCAGCCCGCTTGGGGGGCCGAACAGGATGAACACTGAAGCTTTCTTT
- | TRBJ1-2 | - | TRBV6-2/TRBV6-3 | CASSYSAGNYGYTF | TGTGCCAGCAGTTACTCTGCCGGCAACTATGGCTACACCTTC
- | TRBJ2-2 | - | TRBV7-9 | CASSPTSTGELFF | TGTGCCAGCAGTCCGACTAGCACCGGGGAGCTGTTTTTT
- | TRBJ1-4 | - | TRBV6-1 | CASSEGEGAEKLFF | TGTGCCAGCAGTGAAGGGGAAGGGGCGGAAAAACTGTTTTTT
- | TRBJ2-7 | - | TRBV14 | CASSPTGGPYEQYF | TGTGCCAGCAGCCCAACGGGGGGCCCCTACGAGCAGTACTTC
- | TRBJ2-1 | - | TRBV20-1 | CSASDPSSYNEQFF | TGCAGTGCTAGTGACCCGAGCTCCTACAATGAGCAGTTCTTC
- | TRBJ1-1 | - | TRBV28 | CASKVNTEAFF | TGTGCCAGCAAGGTGAACACTGAAGCTTTCTTT
- | TRBJ1-4 | - | TRBV9 | CASSVALGPGEKLFF | TGTGCCAGCAGCGTAGCTTTAGGTCCTGGGGAAAAACTGTTTTTT
- | TRBJ2-3 | - | TRBV5-1 | CASSLGGSTDTQYF | TGCGCCAGCAGTTTGGGGGGATCCACAGATACGCAGTATTTT
TRBD1 | TRBJ2-3 | - | TRBV28 | CASSEPGQGFTSTDTQYF | TGTGCCAGCAGTGAGCCGGGACAGGGATTCACTAGCACAGATACGCAGTATTTT
- | TRBJ2-1 | few | TRBV4-3 | CASSQDHGADEQFF | TGCGCCAGCAGCCAAGATCATGGTGCTGATGAGCAGTTCTTC
- | TRBJ2-7 | - | TRBV6-1 | CASSESPDSTYEQYF | TGTGCCAGCAGTGAATCCCCGGACAGCACTTACGAGCAGTACTTC
- | TRBJ2-7 | few | TRBV7-2 | CASSLGPDAGEQYF | TGTGCCAGCAGCTTGGGGCCCGACGCGGGGGAGCAGTACTTC
- | TRBJ1-1 | - | TRBV28 | CASSWRGTEAFF | TGTGCCAGCAGTTGGAGGGGCACTGAAGCTTTCTTT
- | TRBJ2-7 | - | TRBV14 | CASSPGRYEQYF | TGTGCCAGCAGCCCAGGGAGATACGAGCAGTACTTC
- | TRBJ2-3 | - | TRBV21-1 | CASSEGQTIKRESTDTQYF | TGTGCCAGCAGCGAAGGACAAACAATAAAGCGGGAGAGCACAGATACGCAGTATTTT
TRBD1 | TRBJ1-2 | - | TRBV11-1 | CASSTRDRSRYGYTF | TGTGCCAGCAGCACCCGGGACAGATCTCGCTATGGCTACACCTTC
- | TRBJ2-3 | once | TRBV27 | CASWVRGTDTQYF | TGTGCCAGTTGGGTCAGGGGCACAGATACGCAGTATTTT
TRBD1 | TRBJ2-7 | - | TRBV6-2/TRBV6-3 | CASSDRGGWSYEQYF | TGTGCCAGCAGTGACAGGGGCGGCTGGTCCTACGAGCAGTACTTC
- | TRBJ2-1 | - | TRBV18 | CASSPGLAPYDEQFF | TGTGCCAGCTCACCTGGTCTTGCGCCTTACGATGAGCAGTTCTTC
- | TRBJ1-1 | once | TRBV3-1/TRBV3-2 | CASSQEIHGTTFF | TGTGCCAGCAGCCAGGAAATACACGGAACCACTTTCTTT
- | TRBJ1-5 | - | TRBV21-1 | CASSNEQGQPQHF | TGTGCCAGCAGCAATGAACAGGGGCAGCCCCAGCATTTT
TRBD2 | TRBJ2-1 | - | TRBV7-6 | CASSFVAGAPGEQFF | TGTGCCAGCAGCTTTGTAGCGGGAGCGCCCGGTGAGCAGTTCTTC
- | TRBJ2-3 | - | TRBV12-3/TRBV12-4 | CASRPGSTDTQYF | TGTGCCAGCCGACCCGGGAGCACAGATACGCAGTATTTT
- | TRBJ2-1 | - | TRBV3-1/TRBV3-2 | CASSRGGSSYNEQFF | TGTGCCAGCAGCCGGGGCGGCAGCTCCTACAATGAGCAGTTCTTC
- | TRBJ2-5 | once | TRBV7-8 | CASSLYGGSQETQYF | TGTGCCAGCAGCTTATATGGAGGCAGCCAAGAGACCCAGTACTTC
TRBD1 | TRBJ2-4 | - | TRBV5-1 | CASSLVPMTGGSAKNIQYF | TGCGCCAGCAGCTTGGTACCTATGACAGGGGGCTCTGCCAAAAACATTCAGTACTTC